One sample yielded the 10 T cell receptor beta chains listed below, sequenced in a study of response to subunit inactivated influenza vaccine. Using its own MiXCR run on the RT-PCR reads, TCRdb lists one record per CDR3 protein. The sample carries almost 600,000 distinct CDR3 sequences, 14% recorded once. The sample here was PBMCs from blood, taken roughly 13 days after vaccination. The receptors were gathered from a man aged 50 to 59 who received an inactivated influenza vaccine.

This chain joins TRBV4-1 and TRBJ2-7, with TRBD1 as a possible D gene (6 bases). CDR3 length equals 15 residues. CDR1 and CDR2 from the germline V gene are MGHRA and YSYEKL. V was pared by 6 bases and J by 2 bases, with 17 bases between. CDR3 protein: CASRDQVTGPYEQYF. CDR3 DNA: TGCGCCAGCAGGGACCAGGTAACAGGGCCCTACGAGCAGTACTTC.

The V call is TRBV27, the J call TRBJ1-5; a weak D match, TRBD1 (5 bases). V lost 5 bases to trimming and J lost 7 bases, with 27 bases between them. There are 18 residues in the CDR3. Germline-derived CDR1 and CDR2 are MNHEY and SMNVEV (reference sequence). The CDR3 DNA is TGTGCCAGCAGTCACGTCGGCGGGGGTCTCGCCCTCAGGCAGCCCCAGCATTTT. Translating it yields CASSHVGGGLALRQPQHF.

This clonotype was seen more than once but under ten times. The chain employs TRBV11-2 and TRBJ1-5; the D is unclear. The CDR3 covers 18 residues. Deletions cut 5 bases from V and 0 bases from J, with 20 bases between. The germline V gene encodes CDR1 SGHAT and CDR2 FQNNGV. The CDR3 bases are TGTGCCAGCAGCCCAAGAGGTCTTCGGCGCCTTAGCAATCAGCCCCAGCATTTT. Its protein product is CASSPRGLRRLSNQPQHF.

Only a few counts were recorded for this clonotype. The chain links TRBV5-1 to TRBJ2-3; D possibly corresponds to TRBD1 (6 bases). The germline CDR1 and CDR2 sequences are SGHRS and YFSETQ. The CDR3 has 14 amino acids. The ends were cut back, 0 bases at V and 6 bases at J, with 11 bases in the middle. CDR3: CASSLGRTADTQYF. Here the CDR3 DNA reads TGCGCCAGCAGCTTGGGACGGACAGCTGATACGCAGTATTTT.

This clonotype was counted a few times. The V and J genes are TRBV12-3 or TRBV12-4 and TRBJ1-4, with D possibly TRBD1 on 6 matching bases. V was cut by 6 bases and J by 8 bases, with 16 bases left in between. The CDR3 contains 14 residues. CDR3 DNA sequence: TGTGCCAGCAGACGTTGGGGGGCCCAAGAAAAACTGTTTTTT. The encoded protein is CASRRWGAQEKLFF.

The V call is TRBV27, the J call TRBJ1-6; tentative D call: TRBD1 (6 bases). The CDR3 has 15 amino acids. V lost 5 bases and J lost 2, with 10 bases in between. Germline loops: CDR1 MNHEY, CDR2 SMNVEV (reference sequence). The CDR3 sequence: CASSTDSTYNSPLHF. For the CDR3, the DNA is TGTGCCAGCAGTACGGACAGTACCTATAATTCACCCCTCCACTTT.

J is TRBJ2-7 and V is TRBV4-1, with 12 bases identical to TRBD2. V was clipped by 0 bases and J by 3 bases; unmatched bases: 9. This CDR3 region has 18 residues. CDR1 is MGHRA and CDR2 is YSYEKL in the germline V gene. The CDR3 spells CASSQDRPSGGAVYEQYF. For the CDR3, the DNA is TGCGCCAGCAGCCAAGATCGGCCTAGCGGGGGGGCGGTCTACGAGCAGTACTTC.

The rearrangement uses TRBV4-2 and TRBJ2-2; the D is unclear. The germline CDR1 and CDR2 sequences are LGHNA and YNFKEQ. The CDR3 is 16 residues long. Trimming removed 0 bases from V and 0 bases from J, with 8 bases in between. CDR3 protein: CASSQDTPSNTGELFF. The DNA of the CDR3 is TGTGCCAGCAGCCAAGACACACCGTCGAACACCGGGGAGCTGTTTTTT.

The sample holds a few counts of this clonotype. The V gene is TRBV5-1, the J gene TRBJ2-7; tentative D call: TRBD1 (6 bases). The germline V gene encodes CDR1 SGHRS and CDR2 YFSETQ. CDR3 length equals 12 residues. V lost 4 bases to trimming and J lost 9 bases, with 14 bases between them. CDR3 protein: CASSPDTGRQYF. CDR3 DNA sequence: TGCGCCAGCAGCCCCGACACAGGGAGGCAGTACTTC.

In nucleotides, the CDR3 is TGTGCCAGCAGCCCGGGACCCCAAAGAACCTACGAGCAGTACTTC. It specifies CASSPGPQRTYEQYF. This sequence joins TRBV14 and TRBJ2-7; the D call may be TRBD1 or TRBD2 (5 bases each). The CDR3 extends over 15 amino acids. V lost 4 bases and J lost 2, with 15 bases in between. Germline CDR1 is SGHDN and CDR2 is FVKESK.